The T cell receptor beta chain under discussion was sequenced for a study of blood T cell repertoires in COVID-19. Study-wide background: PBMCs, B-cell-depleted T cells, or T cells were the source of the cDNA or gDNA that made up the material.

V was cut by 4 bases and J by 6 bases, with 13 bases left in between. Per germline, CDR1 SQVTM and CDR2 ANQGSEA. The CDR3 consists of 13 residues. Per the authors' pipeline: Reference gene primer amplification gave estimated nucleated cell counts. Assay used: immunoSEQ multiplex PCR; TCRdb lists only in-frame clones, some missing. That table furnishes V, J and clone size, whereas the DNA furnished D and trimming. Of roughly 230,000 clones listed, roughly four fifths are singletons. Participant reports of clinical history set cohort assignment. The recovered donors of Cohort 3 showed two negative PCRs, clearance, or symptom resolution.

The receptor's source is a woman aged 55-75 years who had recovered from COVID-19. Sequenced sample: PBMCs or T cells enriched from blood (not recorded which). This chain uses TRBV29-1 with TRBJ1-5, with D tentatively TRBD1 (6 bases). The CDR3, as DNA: TGCAGCGTTGGTGGGGGCCTAGGTCAGCCCCAGCATTTT. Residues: CSVGGGLGQPQHF.